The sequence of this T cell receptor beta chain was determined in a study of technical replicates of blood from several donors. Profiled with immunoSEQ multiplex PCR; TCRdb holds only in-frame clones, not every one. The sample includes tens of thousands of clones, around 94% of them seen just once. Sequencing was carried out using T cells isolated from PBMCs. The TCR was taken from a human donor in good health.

The CDR3 loop is CASSQEQGSSYEQYF. The CDR3 DNA reads as TGTGCCAGCAGCCAAGAACAGGGGAGCTCCTACGAGCAGTACTTC. The chain carries TRBV4-2 and TRBJ2-7; 7 nucleotides align to TRBD1. The CDR3 covers 15 residues. Germline CDR1 reads LGHNA; CDR2 reads YNFKEQ. After removal of 0 bases from V and 0 bases from J, the junction contained 2 bases not matched to a gene.